These 22 T cell receptor beta chains came from one sample sequenced in a study of blood T cells in healthy people across ages. A second PCR, run for 7 to 11 cycles, used a sample-barcoded 5' primer plus a J-beta primer mix. A single record per CDR3 protein comes from TCRdb applying MiXCR to the 5' RACE reads. This table has 1,800,000 or so distinct CDR3 sequences, 39% appearing once. Material for sequencing was blood. The source is a human donor in good health.

The sample holds a few counts of this clonotype. This sequence joins TRBV24-1 and TRBJ2-5, with TRBD2 matching 9 bases. Germline V CDR1 and CDR2: KGHDR, SFDVKD. J gave up 5 bases and V 3 bases, and 9 bases lay outside the gene matches. This CDR3 has 16 residues. CDR3 protein: CATSDRQRGAWETQYF. Written as DNA, the CDR3 is TGTGCCACCAGTGATCGTCAGCGGGGGGCATGGGAGACCCAGTACTTC.

The table lists this clonotype with a few counts. The DNA for the CDR3 is TGTGCCAGCAGCTTGGTGACAGGGTCGCAGGCAGATACGCAGTATTTT. It specifies CASSLVTGSQADTQYF. The genes are TRBV5-5 and TRBJ2-3; 7 positions match TRBD1. CDR1 is SGHKS and CDR2 is YYEKEE in the germline V gene (reference sequence). The CDR3 extends over 16 amino acids. Losses at the gene ends were 0 bases for V and 4 bases for J; bases not matched to a gene: 8.

This clonotype was seen more than once but under ten times. The chain joins TRBV7-3 to TRBJ2-3, with 11 positions matching TRBD2. The germline V gene has CDR1 SGHTA and CDR2 FQGTGA. The CDR3 has 16 residues. With V trimmed by 5 bases and J by 5 bases, 9 bases remained unmatched. CDR3 nucleotides: TGTGCCAGCAGCGTCGCTAGCGGGGGGAGGGGAGATACGCAGTATTTT. Protein sequence: CASSVASGGRGDTQYF.

The chain couples TRBV28 to TRBJ1-2; D may be TRBD1 (5 bases). This CDR3 is built from 12 residues. Germline V gene sequence: CDR1 MDHEN, CDR2 SYDVKM. Trimming took 10 bases from V and 8 from J, leaving 17 bases between them. CDR3 loop: CAIPGGIEGYTF. Written as DNA, the CDR3 is TGTGCCATCCCCGGGGGTATTGAGGGCTACACCTTC.

The V call is TRBV20-1, the J call TRBJ1-5; D may be TRBD1 (5 bases). The CDR3 consists of 15 residues. The V gene's germline CDR1 is DFQATT and CDR2 SNEGSKA (reference sequence). V lost 3 bases to trimming and J lost 5 bases, with 17 bases between them. For the CDR3, the DNA is TGCAGTGCTAGTACCAGGGCATCAAGGGATCAGCCCCAGCATTTT. This gives the protein CSASTRASRDQPQHF.

The chain couples TRBV7-4 to TRBJ2-7; tentative D call: TRBD1 (5 bases). This CDR3 comprises 14 residues. Germline V gives CDR1 SGHVT, CDR2 SQSDAQ. Trimming took off 6 bases at V and 0 bases at J, with 12 bases between the two ends. CDR3 sequence (DNA): TGTGCCAGCAGGACCAGGGTCCTCTCCTACGAGCAGTACTTC. It encodes CASRTRVLSYEQYF.

Only a few counts were recorded for this clonotype. V is TRBV7-2 and J is TRBJ1-1; tentatively, D is TRBD1 (6 bases). The CDR3 consists of 13 residues. CDR1 is SGHTA and CDR2 is FQGNSA in the germline V gene. Trimming shortened V by 1 base and J by 7 bases, and 10 bases separated the two germline ends. CDR3 in amino acids: CASSLGQGYEAFF. In nucleotides, the CDR3 is TGTGCCAGCAGCTTAGGTCAGGGGTATGAAGCTTTCTTT.

A few counts support this clonotype. The rearrangement joins TRBV10-3 to TRBJ2-7; possibly TRBD1 or TRBD2 for D (5 bases each). This CDR3 region has 13 residues. Germline loops: CDR1 ENHRY, CDR2 SYGVKD. The V end lost 0 bases, the J end lost 5 bases, and 8 bases lay between the germline ends. The CDR3 sequence is CAISESRDHEQYF. CDR3 DNA: TGTGCCATCAGTGAGTCGAGGGACCACGAGCAGTACTTC.

This clonotype was seen a handful of times. DNA for the CDR3: TGCAGTGCTCGGGACAGGGAGGGAGAGACCCAGTACTTC. Encoded protein: CSARDREGETQYF. This sequence joins TRBV20-1 and TRBJ2-5; TRBD1 matches at 9 bases. The CDR3 has 13 amino acids. CDR1 and CDR2 (germline): DFQATT, SNEGSKA (reference sequence). V lost 5 bases to trimming and J lost 4 bases; unmatched junction nucleotides: 5.

J is TRBJ2-7 and V is TRBV20-1; 7 positions agree with TRBD1. CDR3 length equals 14 residues. V trimming: 3 bases; J trimming: 5 bases; junction bases outside the gene matches: 10. Germline CDR1 reads DFQATT; CDR2 reads SNEGSKA (reference sequence). The DNA of the CDR3 is TGCAGTGCTAGGCGTGTTAAGGGGGCTGACGAGCAGTACTTC. Its protein is CSARRVKGADEQYF.

The table lists this clonotype with a few counts. This may come from a read error, since a much larger clone is one base off. The gene calls are TRBV2 and TRBJ2-5; the D gene is possibly TRBD1 (6 bases). Trimming removed 6 bases from V and 1 base from J, with 9 bases in between. CDR3 length: 13 amino acids. From germline, CDR1 is SNHLY and CDR2 FYNNEI. CDR3 coding DNA: TGTGCCAGCAGCGGGGACATCCAAGAGACCCAGTACTTC. This sequence encodes CASSGDIQETQYF. Based on the CDR3 plus reference TRBV2 and TRBJ2-5, the full variable domain is EPEVTQTPSHQVTQMGQEVILRCVPISNHLYFYWYRQILGQKVEFLVSFYNNEISEKSEIFDDQFSVERPDGSNFTLKIRSTKLEDSAMYFCASSGDIQETQYFGPGTRLLVL.

The table lists this clonotype with a few counts. The genes are TRBV5-1 and TRBJ2-7; D unresolved. With 9 bases removed from V and 2 bases from J, the gap between germline ends came to 18 bases. The CDR3 loop spans 14 amino acids. CDR1 is SGHRS and CDR2 is YFSETQ in the germline V gene. The CDR3 DNA is TGCGCCACTAAAGCCGCAGCAGACACCTACGAGCAGTACTTC. Protein: CATKAAADTYEQYF.

V and J are TRBV7-9 and TRBJ1-2; 12 bases align to TRBD1. Germline CDR1 SEHNR, CDR2 FQNEAQ (reference sequence). The V gene end was trimmed by 4 bases and the J gene end by 5 bases; junction bases not matched to a gene: 8. There are 16 residues in the CDR3. In nucleotides, the CDR3 is TGTGCCAGCAGCTCCCAAGGGGACAGGGGGCCATATGGCTACACCTTC. Translation: CASSSQGDRGPYGYTF. Supplemented by reference TRBV7-9 and TRBJ1-2, the full variable domain reads DTGVSQNPRHKITKRGQNVTFRCDPISEHNRLYWYRQTLGQGPEFLTYFQNEAQLEKSRLLSDRFSAERPKGSFSTLEIQRTEQGDSAMYLCASSSQGDRGPYGYTFGSGTRLTVV.

The chain links TRBV7-9 to TRBJ2-7; 9 bases agree with TRBD1. Germline V lookup: CDR1 SEHNR, CDR2 FQNEAQ (reference sequence). The CDR3 has 15 residues. Germline trimming cut 2 bases from V and 6 bases from J; bases unmatched to any gene: 8. CDR3 DNA: TGTGCCAGCAGCTTATATCGGACAGGGGCGGGCGAGCAGTACTTC. Amino acid sequence: CASSLYRTGAGEQYF.

The chain is built from TRBV29-1 and TRBJ2-1, with D possibly TRBD1 on 5 matching bases. This CDR3 has 11 amino acids. CDR1 is SQVTM and CDR2 is ANQGSEA in the germline V gene. The V end lost 6 bases, the J end lost 6 bases, and 9 bases lay between the germline ends. The CDR3 spells CSVKTGNEQFF. Here the CDR3 DNA reads TGCAGCGTCAAAACAGGCAATGAGCAGTTCTTC.

This chain connects TRBV15 to TRBJ2-1, with D possibly TRBD2 on 6 matching bases. CDR1 and CDR2 from the germline V gene are LNHNV and YYDKDF (reference sequence). Trimming took 4 bases from V and 0 from J, leaving 19 bases between them. The CDR3 spans 18 residues. The CDR3 region is CATSTSSMGRGSYNEQFF. DNA of the CDR3: TGTGCCACCAGCACCTCGTCGATGGGGCGGGGCTCCTACAATGAGCAGTTCTTC.

This clonotype was seen more than once but under ten times. The chain is built from TRBV6-1 and TRBJ2-1; 9 positions match TRBD1. Germline V lookup: CDR1 MNHNS, CDR2 SASEGT. The junction had 6 bases not matched to a gene; V was cut back by 2 bases and J by 1 base. This CDR3 is 17 amino acids long. DNA of the CDR3: TGTGCCAGCAGTGAAAACAGGGGGCACCCATCCTACAATGAGCAGTTCTTC. It is translated as CASSENRGHPSYNEQFF.

This clonotype was detected only a few times. This chain uses TRBV4-2 with TRBJ2-5; D possibly corresponds to TRBD2 (5 bases). CDR3 length: 15 residues. V lost 0 bases to trimming and J lost 2 bases, with 10 bases between them. The germline V gene encodes CDR1 LGHNA and CDR2 YNFKEQ. This CDR3 is CASSQEGSGQETQYF. DNA of the CDR3: TGTGCCAGCAGCCAAGAAGGTTCGGGACAAGAGACCCAGTACTTC.

This clonotype has a handful of counts. The V gene is TRBV5-6, the J gene TRBJ1-2; TRBD1 matches 7 bases. Germline lookup yields CDR1 SGHDT and CDR2 YYEEEE. V was pared by 2 bases and J by 7 bases, with 11 bases of the junction left unmatched. This CDR3 has 15 amino acids. The CDR3 here is CASSFYRGDVIGYTF. DNA for the CDR3: TGTGCCAGCAGCTTTTACAGGGGCGATGTAATTGGCTACACCTTC.

The chain combines TRBV6-5 with TRBJ1-1; D is unclear. CDR1 and CDR2 (germline): MNHEY, SVGAGI. This CDR3 spans 16 amino acids. Trimming shortened V by 0 bases and J by 2 bases, and 13 bases separated the two germline ends. The CDR3: CASSYSPERTNTEAFF. CDR3 sequence (DNA): TGTGCCAGCAGTTACTCCCCCGAACGTACTAACACTGAAGCTTTCTTT.

This clonotype has a handful of counts. CDR3 sequence: CASSFQSNTGELFF. For the CDR3, the DNA is TGTGCCAGCAGTTTTCAGTCGAACACCGGGGAGCTGTTTTTT. This chain joins TRBV12-3 or TRBV12-4 and TRBJ2-2; no clear D gene. V was trimmed by 3 bases and J by 0 bases, leaving 5 bases between them. The CDR3 loop spans 14 amino acids.

V gene TRBV28 combines with J gene TRBJ1-6; a possible D gene is TRBD1 (5 bases). V lost 7 bases, J lost 10 bases, and 20 bases lay in between. CDR1 and CDR2 from the germline V gene are MDHEN and SYDVKM. The CDR3 is made up of 15 amino acids. CDR3 nucleotides: TGTGCCAGCAATAAGATGGGGGAATTTGGATCACCCCTCCACTTT. Its translation: CASNKMGEFGSPLHF.